Listed below are T cell receptor beta chains from one sample, sequenced in a study of OX40 agonist ivuxolimab in advanced cancers. The assay was immunoSEQ multiplex PCR, and TCRdb's table has in-frame clones only and misses some. The sample has 20,000 or so clones; over 75% are singletons. The material was CD4+ or CD8+ T cells sorted from blood, obtained in a trial of the OX40 agonist ivuxolimab. These receptors originate from an adult with an advanced solid tumor such as melanoma, head and neck, liver or kidney cancer. Each CDR3 is given with its conserved first and last residue. The D gene is left open where the match is weak. The size field is filled for only some rows; it gives once, few, many or a size class.

few	TRBV4-3	TRBD1	TRBJ1-4	16	CASSQEIGTGHEKLFF	TGCGCCAGCAGCCAAGAAATTGGGACAGGGCATGAAAAACTGTTTTTT
.	TRBV27	TRBD2	TRBJ2-7	13	CASSLAGDYEQYF	TGTGCCAGCAGTCTAGCGGGGGACTACGAGCAGTACTTC
.	TRBV19	.	TRBJ1-1	13	CASSIGVGTEAFF	TGTGCCAGTAGTATAGGTGTGGGCACTGAAGCTTTCTTT
few	TRBV19	.	TRBJ2-2	14	CASSPRPYTGELFF	TGTGCCAGTAGTCCCCGACCTTACACCGGGGAGCTGTTTTTT
few	TRBV6-5	.	TRBJ1-2	14	CASSLSGTGRYYTF	TGTGCCAGCAGCCTATCCGGGACGGGTAGATACTACACCTTC
.	TRBV9	.	TRBJ1-1	14	CASSVGAGRTEAFF	TGTGCCAGCAGCGTAGGTGCAGGGCGAACTGAAGCTTTCTTT
.	TRBV5-6	.	TRBJ1-4	15	CASSPSRDTRQKLFF	TGTGCCAGCAGCCCGTCCCGGGACACCCGGCAAAAACTGTTTTTT
few	TRBV7-9	TRBD1	TRBJ1-4	14	CASSSDRYNEKLFF	TGTGCCAGCAGCTCGGACAGGTATAATGAAAAACTGTTTTTT
.	TRBV10-3	TRBD2	TRBJ2-7	11	CAISAGGEQYF	TGTGCCATCAGTGCGGGGGGCGAGCAGTACTTC
.	TRBV4-1	.	TRBJ2-2	12	CASSQVPGELFF	TGCGCCAGCAGCCAAGTCCCCGGGGAGCTGTTTTTT
.	TRBV7-8	.	TRBJ1-5	11	CASSHNQPQHF	TGTGCCAGCAGCCACAATCAGCCCCAGCATTTT
medium-sized	TRBV2	.	TRBJ2-4	15	CASSDPDSPKNIQYF	TGTGCCAGCAGTGACCCCGACAGCCCCAAAAACATTCAGTACTTC
.	TRBV18	.	TRBJ2-7	19	CASSLRAGQPPLGVYEQYF	TGTGCCAGCTCACTTCGGGCAGGGCAGCCGCCTTTAGGCGTCTACGAGCAGTACTTC
few	TRBV6-6	.	TRBJ1-2	14	CASSYSNGYYGYTF	TGTGCCAGCAGTTACTCTAACGGATACTATGGCTACACCTTC
.	TRBV4-3	TRBD1	TRBJ2-7	14	CASSQWTGTYEQYF	TGCGCCAGCAGCCAATGGACAGGCACCTACGAGCAGTACTTC
.	TRBV11-1	.	TRBJ1-6	14	CASSQGSGVSPLHF	TGTGCCAGCAGCCAGGGCTCGGGGGTTTCACCCCTCCACTTT
.	TRBV6-5	.	TRBJ1-5	14	CASSRDSTYQPQHF	TGTGCCAGCAGCCGTGACAGCACCTATCAGCCCCAGCATTTT
.	TRBV15	TRBD1	TRBJ1-2	16	CATSTDRGHTNYGYTF	TGTGCCACCAGCACGGACAGGGGGCATACTAACTATGGCTACACCTTC
few	TRBV11-2	.	TRBJ2-7	13	CASSLDLSYEQYF	TGTGCCAGCAGCTTAGACCTTTCCTACGAGCAGTACTTC
.	TRBV13	TRBD2	TRBJ2-7	15	CASSGAGGPRYEQYF	TGTGCCAGCAGCGGAGCGGGGGGGCCTAGATACGAGCAGTACTTC
.	TRBV9	.	TRBJ2-7	15	CASSVGDGTSYEQYF	TGTGCCAGCAGCGTAGGAGACGGAACCTCCTACGAGCAGTACTTC
.	TRBV29-1	.	TRBJ2-7	11	CSAESSYEQYF	TGCAGCGCCGAAAGTTCCTACGAGCAGTACTTC
.	TRBV29-1	.	TRBJ2-1	16	CSVEDMADWIYNEQFF	TGCAGCGTTGAAGATATGGCGGATTGGATCTACAATGAGCAGTTCTTC
.	TRBV19	.	TRBJ1-4	13	CASSMSENEKLFF	TGTGCCAGTAGTATGTCAGAGAATGAAAAACTGTTTTTT
.	TRBV7-8	.	TRBJ2-2	14	CATEGRSNTGELFF	TGTGCCACCGAAGGGAGGAGCAACACCGGGGAGCTGTTTTTT
.	TRBV11-2	.	TRBJ1-2	16	CASSLWGGQTNYGYTF	TGTGCCAGCAGCTTATGGGGCGGGCAGACTAACTATGGCTACACCTTC
once	TRBV4-3	TRBD1	TRBJ2-7	15	CASSQVDRADYEQYF	TGCGCCAGCAGCCAAGTGGACAGGGCCGACTACGAGCAGTACTTC
.	TRBV6-1	TRBD1	TRBJ1-6	15	CASTRWEGADSPLHF	TGTGCCAGCACCCGGTGGGAGGGGGCAGATTCACCCCTCCACTTT
.	TRBV23-1	.	TRBJ2-3	17	CASSQPLVGGLADTQYF	TGCGCCAGCAGTCAACCCCTGGTCGGCGGGCTGGCAGATACGCAGTATTTT
few	TRBV6-5	.	TRBJ2-1	16	CASSYSQGEFHNEQFF	TGTGCCAGCAGTTATTCACAGGGAGAATTCCACAATGAGCAGTTCTTC
.	TRBV7-9	.	TRBJ1-2	13	CASSLGLDYGYTF	TGTGCCAGCAGCTTAGGACTGGACTATGGCTACACCTTC
.	TRBV27	TRBD1	TRBJ1-6	15	CASSLSQGANSPLHF	TGTGCCAGCAGTTTATCCCAGGGGGCGAATTCACCCCTCCACTTT
.	TRBV11-2	.	TRBJ2-2	11	CASRWTGELFF	TGTGCCAGCCGGTGGACCGGGGAGCTGTTTTTT
.	TRBV4-1	.	TRBJ1-6	16	CASSQAEGSYNSPLHF	TGCGCCAGCAGCCAAGCGGAGGGTTCCTATAATTCACCCCTCCACTTT
.	TRBV27	.	TRBJ2-2	12	CASSRTGGELFF	TGTGCCAGCAGTCGGACCGGCGGGGAGCTGTTTTTT
few	TRBV9	TRBD1	TRBJ2-3	15	CASSVGQGATDTQYF	TGTGCCAGCAGCGTAGGACAGGGGGCGACAGATACGCAGTATTTT
once	TRBV2	.	TRBJ1-5	14	CASSEGVSNQPQHF	TGTGCCAGCAGTGAAGGCGTTAGCAATCAGCCCCAGCATTTT
few	TRBV9	TRBD2	TRBJ2-3	14	CASSTSGGLDTQYF	TGTGCCAGCAGCACTAGCGGGGGGTTAGATACGCAGTATTTT
.	TRBV7-2	TRBD1	TRBJ1-2	15	CASSLETGVSYGYTF	TGTGCCAGCAGCTTAGAGACAGGGGTCTCCTATGGCTACACCTTC
.	TRBV5-1	.	TRBJ2-3	16	CASSAWDASGTDTQYF	TGCGCCAGCAGCGCATGGGACGCTTCGGGCACAGATACGCAGTATTTT
.	TRBV9	.	TRBJ2-7	14	CASSFGGYPYEQYF	TGTGCCAGCAGCTTTGGGGGCTATCCCTACGAGCAGTACTTC
few	TRBV4-3	TRBD2	TRBJ2-4	18	CASSQERTSGGEWDIQYF	TGCGCCAGCAGCCAAGAGAGGACTAGCGGGGGGGAATGGGACATTCAGTACTTC
.	TRBV7-2	.	TRBJ1-5	13	CASSSPPDQPQHF	TGTGCCAGCAGCTCCCCGCCAGATCAGCCCCAGCATTTT
.	TRBV7-9	TRBD2	TRBJ2-7	14	CASSTGTSGVEQYF	TGTGCCAGCAGCACTGGGACTAGCGGGGTCGAGCAGTACTTC
.	TRBV7-8	TRBD2	TRBJ2-5	18	CASSFPRRLAGGRETQYF	TGTGCCAGCAGCTTTCCCAGACGACTAGCGGGGGGTCGGGAGACCCAGTACTTC
few	TRBV2	TRBD2	TRBJ2-3	16	CASSEAVGLAPDTQYF	TGTGCCAGCAGTGAAGCTGTGGGACTAGCCCCAGATACGCAGTATTTT
.	TRBV27	TRBD2	TRBJ2-1	16	CASSLVPGLAGDEQFF	TGTGCCAGCAGCCTTGTCCCGGGACTAGCGGGCGATGAGCAGTTCTTC
.	TRBV2	TRBD2	TRBJ2-1	15	CASSEIAGAPNEQFF	TGTGCCAGCAGTGAAATAGCGGGGGCGCCCAATGAGCAGTTCTTC
.	TRBV9	TRBD2	TRBJ2-1	21	CASSVPDPGLAGRSSYNEQFF	TGTGCCAGCAGCGTACCAGACCCGGGACTAGCGGGGCGAAGCTCCTACAATGAGCAGTTCTTC
medium-sized	TRBV19	.	TRBJ1-2	12	CASSPGPYGYTF	TGTGCCAGTAGTCCGGGGCCTTATGGCTACACCTTC
.	TRBV5-4	TRBD1	TRBJ1-3	18	CASSTLPLRDRARNTIYF	TGTGCCAGCAGCACACTACCTCTCCGGGACAGGGCCCGAAACACCATATATTTT
.	TRBV6-5	.	TRBJ1-1	11	CASRRLTEAFF	TGTGCCAGCAGGCGCCTTACTGAAGCTTTCTTT
.	TRBV7-7	.	TRBJ2-1	14	CASSFGSWGDEQFF	TGTGCCAGCAGCTTTGGGAGTTGGGGCGATGAGCAGTTCTTC
.	TRBV4-2	.	TRBJ2-7	16	CASSQDRKSRSYEQYF	TGTGCCAGCAGCCAAGATAGAAAGTCCAGATCCTACGAGCAGTACTTC